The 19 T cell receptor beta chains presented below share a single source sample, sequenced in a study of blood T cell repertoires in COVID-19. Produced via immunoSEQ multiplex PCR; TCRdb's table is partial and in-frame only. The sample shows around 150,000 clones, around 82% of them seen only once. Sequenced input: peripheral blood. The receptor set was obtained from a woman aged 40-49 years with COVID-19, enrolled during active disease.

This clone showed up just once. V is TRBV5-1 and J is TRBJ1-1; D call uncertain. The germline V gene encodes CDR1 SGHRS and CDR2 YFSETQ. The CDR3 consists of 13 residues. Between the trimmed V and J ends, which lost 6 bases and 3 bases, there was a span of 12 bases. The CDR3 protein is CASISPSDTEAFF. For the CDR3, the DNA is TGCGCCAGCATCTCACCCTCGGACACTGAAGCTTTCTTT. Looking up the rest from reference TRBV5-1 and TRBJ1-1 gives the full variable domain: KAGVTQTPRYLIKTRGQQVTLSCSPISGHRSVSWYQQTPGQGLQFLFEYFSETQRNKGNFPGRFSGRQFSNSRSEMNVSTLELGDSALYLCASISPSDTEAFFGQGTRLTVV.

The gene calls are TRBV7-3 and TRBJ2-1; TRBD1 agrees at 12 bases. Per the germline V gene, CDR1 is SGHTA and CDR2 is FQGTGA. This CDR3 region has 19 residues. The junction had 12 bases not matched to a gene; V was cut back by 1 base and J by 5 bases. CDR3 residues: CASSLIGTGGFSFNNEQFF. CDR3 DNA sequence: TGTGCCAGCAGCTTAATCGGGACAGGGGGCTTTTCTTTCAACAATGAGCAGTTCTTC. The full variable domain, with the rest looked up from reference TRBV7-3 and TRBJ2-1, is GAGVSQTPSNKVTEKGKYVELRCDPISGHTALYWYRQSLGQGPEFLIYFQGTGAADDSGLPNDRFFAVRPEGSVSTLKIQRTERGDSAVYLCASSLIGTGGFSFNNEQFFGPGTRLTVL.

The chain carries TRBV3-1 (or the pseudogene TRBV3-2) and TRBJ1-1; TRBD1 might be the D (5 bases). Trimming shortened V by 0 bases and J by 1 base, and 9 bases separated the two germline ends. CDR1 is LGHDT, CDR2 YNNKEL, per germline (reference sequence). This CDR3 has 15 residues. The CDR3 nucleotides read TGTGCCAGCAGCCAAGAGCGACAGTGGAACACTGAAGCTTTCTTT. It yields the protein CASSQERQWNTEAFF.

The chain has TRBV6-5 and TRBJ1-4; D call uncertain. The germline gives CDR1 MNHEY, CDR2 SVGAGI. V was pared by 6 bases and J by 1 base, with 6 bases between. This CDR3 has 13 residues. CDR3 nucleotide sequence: TGTGCCAGCAGGTCCTTAACTAATGAAAAACTGTTTTTT. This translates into CASRSLTNEKLFF.

In DNA, the CDR3 is TGTGCCAGCAGCTTAGGTCCGGTGAACACTGAAGCTTTCTTT. It is translated as CASSLGPVNTEAFF. The chain uses TRBV11-3 and TRBJ1-1; D is ambiguous. V was trimmed by 1 base and J by 0 bases, leaving 6 bases between them. This CDR3 region has 14 residues. CDR1 is SGHNT, CDR2 YENEEA, per germline.

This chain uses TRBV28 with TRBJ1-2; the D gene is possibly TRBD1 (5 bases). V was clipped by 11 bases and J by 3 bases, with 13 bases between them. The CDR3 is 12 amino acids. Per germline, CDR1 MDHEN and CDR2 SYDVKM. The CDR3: CAATRQYYGYTF. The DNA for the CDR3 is TGTGCCGCAACAAGACAGTACTATGGCTACACCTTC.

CDR3 in amino acids: CASSEAGREWDEQYF. As DNA, the CDR3 is TGTGCCAGCAGTGAAGCGGGGCGGGAGTGGGACGAGCAGTACTTC. The J gene is TRBJ2-7, the V gene TRBV6-1; TRBD2 agrees at 7 bases. Germline CDR1 MNHNS, CDR2 SASEGT. V shed 0 bases and J 5 bases; nucleotides not matched to a gene: 7. The CDR3 extends over 15 amino acids.

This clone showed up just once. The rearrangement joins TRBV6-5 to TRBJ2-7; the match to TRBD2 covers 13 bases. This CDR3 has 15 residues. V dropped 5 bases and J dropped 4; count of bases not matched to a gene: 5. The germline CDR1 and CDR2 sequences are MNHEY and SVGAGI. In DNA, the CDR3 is TGTGCCAGCAGTACCCGGACTAGCGGGAGTTACGAGCAGTACTTC. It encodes CASSTRTSGSYEQYF.

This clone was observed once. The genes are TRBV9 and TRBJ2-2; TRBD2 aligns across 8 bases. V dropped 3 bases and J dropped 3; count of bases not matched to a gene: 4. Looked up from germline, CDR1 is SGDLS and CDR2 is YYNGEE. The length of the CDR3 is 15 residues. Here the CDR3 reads CASSGGLVHTGELFF. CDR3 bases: TGTGCCAGCAGCGGGGGACTAGTTCACACCGGGGAGCTGTTTTTT.

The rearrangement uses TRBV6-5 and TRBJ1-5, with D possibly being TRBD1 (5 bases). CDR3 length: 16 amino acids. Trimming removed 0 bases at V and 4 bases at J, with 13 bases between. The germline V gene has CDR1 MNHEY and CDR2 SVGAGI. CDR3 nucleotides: TGTGCCAGCAGTTACTCGTCAAGGGGAGGAAATCAGCCCCAGCATTTT. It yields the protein CASSYSSRGGNQPQHF.

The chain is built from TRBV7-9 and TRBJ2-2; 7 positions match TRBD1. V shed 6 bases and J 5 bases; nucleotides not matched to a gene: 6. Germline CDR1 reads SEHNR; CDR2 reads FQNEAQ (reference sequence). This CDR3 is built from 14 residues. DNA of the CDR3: TGTGCCAGCAGATCCCGACAGGGAACCGGGGAGCTGTTTTTT. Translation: CASRSRQGTGELFF.

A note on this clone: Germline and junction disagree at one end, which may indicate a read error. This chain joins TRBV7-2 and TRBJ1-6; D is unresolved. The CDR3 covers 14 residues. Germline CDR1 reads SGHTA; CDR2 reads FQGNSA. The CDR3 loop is CASSFPTYNSPLHF. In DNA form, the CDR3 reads TGTGCCAGCAGCTTTCCAACCTACAATTCACCCCTCCACTTT.

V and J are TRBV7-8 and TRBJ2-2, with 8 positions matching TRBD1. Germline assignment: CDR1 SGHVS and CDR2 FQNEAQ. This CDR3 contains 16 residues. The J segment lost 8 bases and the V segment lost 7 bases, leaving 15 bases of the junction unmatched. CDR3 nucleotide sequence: TGTGCCAGCATCGAGTCGAGGACAGGGCTGGCTGGGGAGCTGTTTTTT. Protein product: CASIESRTGLAGELFF.

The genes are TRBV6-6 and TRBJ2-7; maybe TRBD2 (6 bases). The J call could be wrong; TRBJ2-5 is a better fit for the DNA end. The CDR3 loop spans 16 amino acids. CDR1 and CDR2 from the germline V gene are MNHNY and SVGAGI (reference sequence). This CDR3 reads CASSYSRLGGQETQYF. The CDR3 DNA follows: TGTGCCAGCAGTTACTCCAGACTAGGAGGGCAAGAGACCCAGTACTTC.

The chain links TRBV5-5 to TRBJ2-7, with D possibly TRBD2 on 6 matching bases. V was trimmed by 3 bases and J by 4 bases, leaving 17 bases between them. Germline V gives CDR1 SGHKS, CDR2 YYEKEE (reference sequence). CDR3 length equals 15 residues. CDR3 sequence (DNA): TGTGCCAGCAGCTGGGGACTTGGAGCTCTTTACGAGCAGTACTTC. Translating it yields CASSWGLGALYEQYF.

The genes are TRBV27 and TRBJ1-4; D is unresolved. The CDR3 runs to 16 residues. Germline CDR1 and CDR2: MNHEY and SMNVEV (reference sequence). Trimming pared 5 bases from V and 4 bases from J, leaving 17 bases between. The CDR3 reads CASSPVFGLGNEKLFF. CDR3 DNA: TGTGCCAGCAGTCCCGTGTTCGGGTTGGGTAATGAAAAACTGTTTTTT.

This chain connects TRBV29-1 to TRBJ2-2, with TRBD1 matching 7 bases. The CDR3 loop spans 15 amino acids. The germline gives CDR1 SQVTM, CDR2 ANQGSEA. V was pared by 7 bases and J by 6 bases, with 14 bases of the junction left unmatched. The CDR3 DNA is TGCAGCGCCACGACAGGGTCAGGACGGTCCGGGGAGCTGTTTTTT. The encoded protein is CSATTGSGRSGELFF.

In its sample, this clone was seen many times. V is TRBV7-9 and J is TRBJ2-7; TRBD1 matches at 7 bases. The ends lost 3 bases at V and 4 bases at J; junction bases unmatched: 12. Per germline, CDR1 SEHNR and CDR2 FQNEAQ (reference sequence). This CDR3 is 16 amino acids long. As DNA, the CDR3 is TGTGCCAGCAGCTTTTACTCCGGGACAGAGTTATACGAGCAGTACGTC. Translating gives CASSFYSGTELYEQYV.

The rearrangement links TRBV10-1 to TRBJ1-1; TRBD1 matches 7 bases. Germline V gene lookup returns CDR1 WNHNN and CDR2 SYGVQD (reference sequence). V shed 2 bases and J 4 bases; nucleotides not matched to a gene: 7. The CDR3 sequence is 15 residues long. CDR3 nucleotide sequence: TGCGCCAGCAGTGAGAACAGGGGTCGGGCCACTGAAGCTTTCTTT. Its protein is CASSENRGRATEAFF.